Listed here are 16 T cell receptor beta chains from one sample, sequenced in a study of shared clonotypes between healthy human individuals (dated by TCRdb to between 2020 and 2021). The library was built by means of the immunoSEQ multiplex PCR assay. Drawn from immuneACCESS, this table holds only the in-frame rearrangements with V and J called that TCRdb kept. Clones are partly lost; checked studies trace under half to an unresolved V gene and leave the rest unexplained. For this sample the table gives roughly 2,000,000 clones, of which approximately 94% were detected only once. The ten largest make up approximately 1.2% of the sample. CD8 naive samples were CD45RO-negative cells positively selected for CCR7, giving a CD45RA+CCR7+ population that excluded TemRA cells. The source material was naive CD8+ T cells sorted from blood. The label giving this sample's cell subset or site can be read as: CD45RA+CCR7+. The receptors were gathered from a man younger than 35 in good health.

The rearrangement uses TRBV27 and TRBJ2-2, with TRBD1 as a possible D gene (5 bases). Looked up from germline, CDR1 is MNHEY and CDR2 is SMNVEV (reference sequence). V was pared by 0 bases and J by 5 bases, with 13 bases between. The CDR3 has 16 residues. The CDR3 sequence: CASSLSSQGWTGELFF. The CDR3 DNA sequence: TGTGCCAGCAGTTTATCGAGTCAGGGCTGGACCGGGGAGCTGTTTTTT.

V and J are TRBV28 and TRBJ2-1; 11 bases agree with TRBD2. Germline CDR1 reads MDHEN; CDR2 reads SYDVKM. The V and J ends lost 5 bases and 2 bases, in that order; junction bases with no gene match: 5. CDR3 length equals 16 residues. The CDR3 protein is CASSDTSGGTYNEQFF. CDR3 DNA sequence: TGTGCCAGCAGTGATACTAGCGGGGGAACCTACAATGAGCAGTTCTTC.

The V gene is TRBV25-1, the J gene TRBJ2-7, with D uncertain. Germline V gene lookup returns CDR1 MGHDK and CDR2 SYGVNS. The CDR3 runs 11 residues. Trimming stripped 4 bases from V and 5 bases from J, with 6 bases between. The CDR3 DNA is TGTGCCAGCAGTGGTTGGCACGAGCAGTACTTC. Translating it yields CASSGWHEQYF.

This chain joins TRBV15 and TRBJ2-1; 10 bases line up with TRBD2. This CDR3 comprises 16 residues. Germline loops: CDR1 LNHNV, CDR2 YYDKDF (reference sequence). J lost 4 bases, V lost 5 bases, and 8 bases had no gene match. CDR3 DNA: TGTGCCACCAGCTCGGGGCTAGCGGGAGAATACAATGAGCAGTTCTTC. As protein: CATSSGLAGEYNEQFF.

The chain couples TRBV6-5 to TRBJ1-2; D remains ambiguous. The V end lost 2 bases, the J end lost 3 bases, and 13 bases lay between the germline ends. Germline-derived CDR1 and CDR2 are MNHEY and SVGAGI. CDR3 size: 15 residues. CDR3 in amino acids: CASSYAFGDHYGYTF. The CDR3 DNA reads TGTGCCAGCAGTTACGCCTTTGGGGATCACTATGGCTACACCTTC.

V usage is TRBV2 and J usage is TRBJ2-7; the D is unclear. V lost 10 bases to trimming and J lost 3 bases, with 16 bases between them. CDR1 SNHLY and CDR2 FYNNEI come from the germline V gene. This CDR3 has 13 amino acids. The CDR3 region has the DNA TGTGCCACGGAGTCCCCCAACGACTACGAGCAGTACTTC. Its translation is CATESPNDYEQYF.

V usage is TRBV30 and J usage is TRBJ2-7; D possibly corresponds to TRBD1 (5 bases). This CDR3 has 13 residues. CDR1 is GTSNPN, CDR2 SVGIG, per germline (reference sequence). V lost 0 bases, J lost 2 bases, and 8 bases lay in between. The CDR3 region is CAWSVDSPYEQYF. The CDR3 region has the DNA TGTGCCTGGAGTGTAGACAGCCCCTACGAGCAGTACTTC.

The chain combines TRBV5-6 with TRBJ2-2; maybe TRBD2 (6 bases). The germline V gene has CDR1 SGHDT and CDR2 YYEEEE. The CDR3 is made up of 14 amino acids. The V and J ends lost 3 bases and 7 bases respectively, with 13 bases between them. CDR3 bases: TGTGCCAGCAGCTGGACGGGAGCAATCGGGGAGCTGTTTTTT. Its protein is CASSWTGAIGELFF.

This chain connects TRBV6-9 to TRBJ1-6; no clear D. Germline V gene sequence: CDR1 MNHGY, CDR2 SVAAGI. The CDR3 covers 14 residues. Trimming shortened V by 8 bases and J by 8 bases, and 16 bases separated the two germline ends. CDR3 sequence: CASPEGRDDSPLHF. CDR3 sequence (DNA): TGTGCCAGCCCCGAAGGGCGAGACGATTCACCCCTCCACTTT.

The chain employs TRBV4-3 and TRBJ2-3, with 8 bases lining up with TRBD2. The CDR3 runs to 18 residues. Germline V gives CDR1 LGHNA, CDR2 YSLEER. Trimming removed 0 bases from V and 0 bases from J; junction bases left unmatched: 8. CDR3 protein: CASSQDPAGVSSTDTQYF. DNA of the CDR3: TGCGCCAGCAGCCAAGACCCAGCGGGGGTTTCTAGCACAGATACGCAGTATTTT.

About this clone itself: An end of the junction differs from the germline gene, which may be a read error. This chain joins TRBV19 and TRBJ1-1; D remains unclear. This CDR3 region has 15 residues. Germline V CDR1 and CDR2: LNHDA, SQIVND (reference sequence). In nucleotides, the CDR3 is TGTGCCAGTAGTTTAGATCCCGGTGCGTACACTGAAGCTTTCTTT. Its protein product is CASSLDPGAYTEAFF.

The chain is built from TRBV30 and TRBJ1-2; D gene ambiguous. Germline V gives CDR1 GTSNPN, CDR2 SVGIG (reference sequence). V lost 3 bases, J lost 4 bases, and 3 bases lay in between. This CDR3 region has 10 residues. The CDR3 loop reads CAWSIYGYTF. The DNA for the CDR3 is TGTGCCTGGAGCATCTATGGCTACACCTTC. Looking up the rest from reference TRBV30 and TRBJ1-2 gives the full variable domain: SQTIHQWPATLVQPVGSPLSLECTVEGTSNPNLYWYRQAAGRGLQLLFYSVGIGQISSEVPQNLSASRPQDRQFILSSKKLLLSDSGFYLCAWSIYGYTFGSGTRLTVV.

This clone has only one observation. This rearrangement joins TRBV29-1 to TRBJ2-7; possible D gene TRBD1, 6 bases. Trimming removed 1 base from V and 7 bases from J, with 11 bases in between. Germline V gene sequence: CDR1 SQVTM, CDR2 ANQGSEA. CDR3 length: 12 residues. CDR3 DNA: TGCAGCGTTGAAGGGGGGCGAGAAGAGCAGTACTTC. Encoded protein: CSVEGGREEQYF.

As concerns this clone: This same CDR3 is encoded by further DNA sequences in the sample. This chain links TRBV6-6 with TRBJ1-1; D is perhaps TRBD1 (5 bases). Per germline, CDR1 MNHNY and CDR2 SVGAGI (reference sequence). The V gene lost 2 bases and the J gene lost 5 bases, with 9 bases spanning the gap. This CDR3 spans 13 amino acids. The DNA for the CDR3 is TGTGCCAGCAGTTACCAGGGTGGGACTGAAGCTTTCTTT. It codes for CASSYQGGTEAFF.

V usage is TRBV10-3 and J usage is TRBJ2-7; D call uncertain. The CDR3 has 12 residues. Per germline, CDR1 ENHRY and CDR2 SYGVKD. Trimming removed 0 bases from V and 7 bases from J, with 7 bases in between. CDR3 sequence: CAISESALEQYF. The CDR3 coding sequence is TGTGCCATCAGTGAGTCTGCTCTGGAGCAGTACTTC.

The J gene is TRBJ2-7, the V gene TRBV27; the match to TRBD1 covers 7 bases. The trim removed 5 bases at V and 3 bases at J, leaving 7 bases unmatched. The CDR3 is 14 residues long. CDR1 is MNHEY and CDR2 is SMNVEV in the germline V gene (reference sequence). DNA for the CDR3: TGTGCCAGCAGTCCCTCGCGGACAGGCTACGAGCAGTACTTC. Its translation: CASSPSRTGYEQYF.